These T cell receptor beta chains were read from a single sample in a study of CD8 T cells in Susac syndrome. Each CDR3 protein is one row after TCRdb ran MiXCR on the immunoSEQ multiplex PCR reads. The sample lists 100,000 or so distinct CDR3 sequences; under 95% were seen once. The sequencing input was CD8+ T cells from PBMCs. These receptors all stem from a human donor in good health. Both conserved end residues are part of each CDR3. The D gene is left open where the match is weak. Size is omitted from some rows. Given values are once, few, many or a class for expanded clones.

D,J,V,size,DNA,CDR3
-,TRBJ2-7,TRBV20-1,-,TGCAGTGCTAGAGAACAGAGCTCCTACGAGCAGTACTTC,CSAREQSSYEQYF
-,TRBJ2-1,TRBV3-1,-,TGTGCCAGCAGCCAATGGGCTAGTGGTTCCAATGAGCAGTTCTTC,CASSQWASGSNEQFF
TRBD2,TRBJ2-3,TRBV5-1,-,TGCGCCAGCAGCTTGCCTAGCGGGAACACAGATACGCAGTATTTT,CASSLPSGNTDTQYF
-,TRBJ1-3,TRBV3-1,-,TGTGCCAGCAGCCTAGGGCTAACCACCTCTGGAAACACCATATATTTT,CASSLGLTTSGNTIYF
-,TRBJ1-5,TRBV30,-,TGTGCCTGGAGCAGATCCCTAGCCCAGCCCCAGCATTTT,CAWSRSLAQPQHF
-,TRBJ1-1,TRBV7-9,once,TGTGCCAGCAGCCCCACCCTCTTCGGACAGCACACTGAAGCTTTCTTT,CASSPTLFGQHTEAFF
-,TRBJ2-7,TRBV29-1,-,TGCAGCGTTGAGGGTGACAGCATAGGGGTCTACGAGCAGTACTTC,CSVEGDSIGVYEQYF
-,TRBJ1-1,TRBV9,-,TGTGCCAGCAGCGCCCGACAGAGTAACACTGAAGCTTTCTTT,CASSARQSNTEAFF
-,TRBJ1-1,TRBV3-1,-,TGTGCCAGCAGCCAAATGAGAAACACTGAAGCTTTCTTT,CASSQMRNTEAFF
-,TRBJ2-7,TRBV5-1,-,TGCGCCAGCAGCTTGTCGGGGGTCTCTTCCTACGAGCAGTACTTC,CASSLSGVSSYEQYF
TRBD2,TRBJ2-3,TRBV27,-,TGTGCCAGCAGGGACGTGGTTAGCGGGGGCACAGATACGCAGTATTTT,CASRDVVSGGTDTQYF
-,TRBJ1-5,TRBV7-2,once,TGTGCCAGCAGCTTAGGGGGAGAGCAGCCCCAGCATTTT,CASSLGGEQPQHF
TRBD1,TRBJ2-5,TRBV7-2,-,TGTGCCAGCAGCTTAGATCTAGGGACAGGGCAAGAGACCCAGTACTTC,CASSLDLGTGQETQYF
-,TRBJ2-7,TRBV9,-,TGTGCCAGCAGCGTAGTACCAGGGGAGGGCGAGCAGTACTTC,CASSVVPGEGEQYF
TRBD1,TRBJ2-1,TRBV20-1,-,TGCAGTGCTACAGGACAGGAGTACTCCTACAATGAGCAGTTCTTC,CSATGQEYSYNEQFF
TRBD2,TRBJ2-2,TRBV6-6,-,TGTGCCATCGGGACTAGCGGGGCCGGGGAGCTGTTTTTT,CAIGTSGAGELFF
-,TRBJ2-2,TRBV9,-,TGTGCCAGCAGCCCCCGGGACGAGAACACCGGGGAGCTGTTTTTT,CASSPRDENTGELFF
-,TRBJ1-2,TRBV7-2,-,TGTGCCAGCAGCCTTCGGACGGGTGGAGGCTACACCTTC,CASSLRTGGGYTF
-,TRBJ1-2,TRBV7-2,-,TGTGCCAGCAGCTTAGACGGTTTCAATGGCTACACCTTC,CASSLDGFNGYTF
-,TRBJ1-2,TRBV12-3/TRBV12-4,few,TGTGCCAGCACCCCCGAGGTCTATGGCTACACCTTC,CASTPEVYGYTF
-,TRBJ1-1,TRBV11-2,few,TGTGCCAGCAGCCCGGGGGTCGTAACTGAAGCTTTCTTT,CASSPGVVTEAFF
TRBD1,TRBJ2-2,TRBV18,-,TGTGCCAGCTCACCGCGGACAGGTGACACCGGGGAGCTGTTTTTT,CASSPRTGDTGELFF
TRBD1,TRBJ2-7,TRBV6-5,-,TGTGCCAGCAGTTTGTCCGGGACAGGGACTTACGAGCAGTACTTC,CASSLSGTGTYEQYF
TRBD1,TRBJ1-1,TRBV12-3/TRBV12-4,-,TGTGCCAGCAGATACGGCCCGGGACAGGGCTACACTGAAGCTTTCTTT,CASRYGPGQGYTEAFF
-,TRBJ2-6,TRBV14,-,TGTGCCAGCAGCCAAGCGACAGTGAGGGCCAACGTCCTGACTTTC,CASSQATVRANVLTF
-,TRBJ1-2,TRBV10-3,-,TGTGCCATCAGTGGTGAGGGACACCTTAACTATGGCTACACCTTC,CAISGEGHLNYGYTF
TRBD1,TRBJ1-2,TRBV7-2,once,TGTGCCAGCAGCTTAGCATCCCCAGGGGGCGGCTACACCTTC,CASSLASPGGGYTF
TRBD1,TRBJ1-1,TRBV5-1,-,TGCGCCAGCAGGGTTACAGGGGGACCTGATGGCACTGAAGCTTTCTTT,CASRVTGGPDGTEAFF
TRBD2,TRBJ2-7,TRBV4-3,-,TGCGCCAGCAGCCAAGTGCGGGGGGACTCCTACGAGCAGTACTTC,CASSQVRGDSYEQYF
-,TRBJ1-5,TRBV2,-,TGTGCCAGCAGTGGGGTCGGAGTAAGCAATCAGCCCCAGCATTTT,CASSGVGVSNQPQHF
-,TRBJ2-3,TRBV9,-,TGTGCCAGCAGCGTAAATCGTCCCCCAGATACGCAGTATTTT,CASSVNRPPDTQYF
TRBD1,TRBJ2-2,TRBV19,-,TGTGCCAGTAGTAACTTCCGGGACAGGGTCCTTCGGCTGTTTTTT,CASSNFRDRVLRLFF
TRBD1,TRBJ2-5,TRBV7-8,-,TGTGCCAGCAGCCCTGGGACAGGTCAAAGCCAGGGAGAGACCCAGTACTTC,CASSPGTGQSQGETQYF
TRBD1,TRBJ1-2,TRBV4-3,-,TGCGCCAGCAGCCAAGACCCAGGGACAGGGGGACTCTATGGCTACACCTTC,CASSQDPGTGGLYGYTF
-,TRBJ1-1,TRBV25-1,-,TGTGCCAGCAGTGCACAGGTGAACACTGAAGCTTTCTTT,CASSAQVNTEAFF
TRBD2,TRBJ2-1,TRBV2,-,TGTGCCAGCAGTCGGGGACTAGCGGGGGACAATGAGCAGTTCTTC,CASSRGLAGDNEQFF
-,TRBJ1-1,TRBV7-9,-,TGCGCCAGCAGCTTTGGGGACTTGGGGGACGTTGAAGCTTTCTTT,CASSFGDLGDVEAFF
TRBD1,TRBJ1-5,TRBV4-1,-,TGCGCCAGCCCCCCGCAGGGGGCATGGGGCAATCAGCCCCAGCATTTT,CASPPQGAWGNQPQHF
TRBD1,TRBJ1-4,TRBV3-1,-,TGTGCCAGCAGCCCCACAGGGGTTGGGGAAAAACTGTTTTTT,CASSPTGVGEKLFF
TRBD2,TRBJ2-4,TRBV5-4,-,TGTGCCAGCAGCTTGCTGACTAGCGGGGGGGCCAACATTCAGTACTTC,CASSLLTSGGANIQYF
-,TRBJ2-1,TRBV6-2/TRBV6-3,-,TGTGCCAGCACTCCCGATGGGCGGGCCTACAATGAGCAGTTCTTC,CASTPDGRAYNEQFF